These T cell receptor beta chains were read from a single sample in a study of OX40 agonist ivuxolimab in advanced cancers. Only in-frame clones appear in the TCRdb table, and some are missing; sequencing was by immunoSEQ multiplex PCR. The sample contains about 97,000 clones, 80% to 90% of which appear only once. Specimen: CD4+ or CD8+ T cells sorted from blood, collected in a trial of the OX40 agonist ivuxolimab. These receptors came from an adult with an advanced solid tumor such as melanoma, head and neck, liver or kidney cancer. Both conserved end residues are part of each CDR3. The D gene is left open where the match is weak. The listing skips clone size in some rows; elsewhere it reads once, few, many or a size class.

j_call d_call v_call clone_size cdr3_nt cdr3_aa
TRBJ2-1 . TRBV2 . TGTGCCAGCAAACGTCTAGCGAATTCCTACAATGAGCAGTTCTTC CASKRLANSYNEQFF
TRBJ1-2 . TRBV6-5 . TGTGCCAGCAGTTACTTCTCAGGGGAATATGGCTACACCTTC CASSYFSGEYGYTF
TRBJ1-3 . TRBV5-1 . TGCGCCAGCAGCTTGGCCTTTCGGACAGCTTTTTCCTCTGGAAACACCATATATTTT CASSLAFRTAFSSGNTIYF
TRBJ2-7 TRBD1 TRBV7-8 . TGTGCCAGCAGCTTATACCAGGGGGCGTCCTACGAGCAGTACTTC CASSLYQGASYEQYF
TRBJ2-5 TRBD2 TRBV4-1 . TGCGCCAGCAGCCAACGATCCTTAGCGGGAGAAGAGACCCAGTACTTC CASSQRSLAGEETQYF
TRBJ2-1 . TRBV18 . TGTGCCAGCTCACCCGAGCCGGGTCCTAATGAGCAGTTCTTC CASSPEPGPNEQFF
TRBJ1-1 . TRBV11-2 . TGTGCCAGCAGCTCAGACCCCGCGGGGACTGAAGCTTTCTTT CASSSDPAGTEAFF
TRBJ2-1 TRBD2 TRBV11-2 . TGTGCCAGCAGCCCTAGCGGGGGAGTATCCTACAATGAGCAGTTCTTC CASSPSGGVSYNEQFF
TRBJ2-5 . TRBV21-1 . TGTGCCAGCAGCAAAGGGGAGGGACAGGGTAAGGGTGGAGAGACCCAGTACTTC CASSKGEGQGKGGETQYF
TRBJ1-5 TRBD1 TRBV19 few TGTGCCAGTACCGGACAGGGAAGGAATCAGCCCCAGCATTTT CASTGQGRNQPQHF
TRBJ1-2 . TRBV11-2 . TGTGCCAGCAGCTTAACCGGGTCATTCTATGGCTACACCTTC CASSLTGSFYGYTF
TRBJ2-4 . TRBV5-6 . TGTGCCAGCAGCTTGGGAGGGGCCAAAAACATTCAGTACTTC CASSLGGAKNIQYF
TRBJ2-7 . TRBV19 . TGTGCCAGTAGTCTCTACCCGGGACAACTCTACGAGCAGTACTTC CASSLYPGQLYEQYF
TRBJ2-5 . TRBV4-3 once TGCGCCAGCAGCCGACGAGAGACCCAGTACTTC CASSRRETQYF
TRBJ2-1 . TRBV20-1 few TGCAGTGCTCTCAGCTCCCTGGAAAAGTTCTTC CSALSSLEKFF
TRBJ2-6 . TRBV27 once TGTGCCAGCAGGCAGGTTGGGAGCTCTGGGGCCAACGTCCTGACTTTC CASRQVGSSGANVLTF
TRBJ2-7 . TRBV2 few TGTGCCAGCAGGATCGACACCAGCTCCTACGAGCAGTACTTC CASRIDTSSYEQYF
TRBJ2-4 TRBD1 TRBV5-4 . TGTGCCAGCAGCCCGGCCCGGGACAGGGGCACGGGTCGAGCCAAAAACATTCAGTACTTC CASSPARDRGTGRAKNIQYF
TRBJ1-1 . TRBV5-1 . TGCGCCAGCAGGGGGAATGCAGGGGTCACGAACACTGAAGCTTTCTTT CASRGNAGVTNTEAFF
TRBJ1-4 TRBD1 TRBV4-2 once TGTGCCAGCAGCCAAAGACAGGGGCCAAATGAAAAACTGTTTTTT CASSQRQGPNEKLFF
TRBJ1-1 . TRBV5-1 . TGCGCCAGCAGCCCGGACAGACCGATCGGGACTGAAGCTTTCTTT CASSPDRPIGTEAFF
TRBJ1-5 . TRBV5-1 once TGCGCCCGCAGGCCGGGGGGGCAGGGCAGCAATCAGCCCCAGCATTTT CARRPGGQGSNQPQHF
TRBJ2-1 . TRBV12-5 . TGTGCTAGTGGTACCCGGGAACCGGCCCATGGTGAGCAGTTCTTC CASGTREPAHGEQFF
TRBJ1-3 . TRBV19 . TGTGCCAGTAGCCGGGACGTCCCAATCTCTGGAAACACCATATATTTT CASSRDVPISGNTIYF
TRBJ2-1 TRBD2 TRBV4-1 . TGCGCCAGCACCTCAGAGGCGGGGGGGCCTTACAATGAGCAGTTCTTC CASTSEAGGPYNEQFF
TRBJ1-4 TRBD1 TRBV18 . TGTGCCAGCTCACCGAATCCCGGGACAGAGAATGAAAAACTGTTTTTT CASSPNPGTENEKLFF
TRBJ1-1 . TRBV6-5 once TGTGCCAGCAGTAACAAGCTTAACACTGAAGCTTTCTTT CASSNKLNTEAFF
TRBJ1-1 . TRBV6-5 . TGTGCCAGCAGAACCTTCGTTGCGAACACTGAAGCTTTCTTT CASRTFVANTEAFF
TRBJ2-7 . TRBV11-1 . TGTGCCAGCAGCTTAGAGGCGAGGGGCTCCTACGAGCAGTACTTC CASSLEARGSYEQYF
TRBJ1-4 TRBD1 TRBV5-1 . TGCGCCAGCAGCTCTCGACAGGGGGACGAAAAACTGTTTTTT CASSSRQGDEKLFF
TRBJ2-7 . TRBV4-2 . TGTGCCAGCAGCCAAGAAGACAGCTCCTACGAGCAGTACTTC CASSQEDSSYEQYF
TRBJ1-2 TRBD1 TRBV29-1 . TGCAGCGTCGGGACAGAACTAAACTATGGCTACACCTTC CSVGTELNYGYTF
TRBJ1-2 . TRBV5-1 . TGCGCCAGCACCGCAGGGGACTATGGCTACACCTTC CASTAGDYGYTF
TRBJ2-2 . TRBV7-2 . TGTGCCAGCAGCCCACGTACAGCCGGGGAGCTGTTTTTT CASSPRTAGELFF
TRBJ1-1 . TRBV19 . TGTGCCAGTAAATACCAGAACACTGAAGCTTTCTTT CASKYQNTEAFF
TRBJ2-3 . TRBV6-5 . TGTGCCAGCAGTGCCTTCAGGGTTGATACGCAGTATTTT CASSAFRVDTQYF
TRBJ2-2 . TRBV7-3 . TGTGCCAGCAGCTATAACAGGGACACCGGGGAGCTGTTTTTT CASSYNRDTGELFF
TRBJ1-1 . TRBV6-5 . TGTGCCACCTATCCGGTGGGGAGGAACACTGAAGCTTTCTTT CATYPVGRNTEAFF
TRBJ2-5 TRBD2 TRBV18 . TGTGCCAGCTCACACCCAGGACTAGCGGTCCAAGAGACCCAGTACTTC CASSHPGLAVQETQYF
TRBJ1-1 TRBD1 TRBV7-2 . TGTGCCAGCAGCTTCCCGACAGGGATGTCCGAAGCTTTCTTT CASSFPTGMSEAFF
TRBJ1-1 . TRBV6-5 . TGTGCCAGCAGTAGTCCAGGGTGGGGCACTGAAGCTTTCTTT CASSSPGWGTEAFF
TRBJ2-1 . TRBV19 few TGTGCCAGTAGTAAAGGGGGGCCCAGATTGGGTGAGCAGTTCTTC CASSKGGPRLGEQFF